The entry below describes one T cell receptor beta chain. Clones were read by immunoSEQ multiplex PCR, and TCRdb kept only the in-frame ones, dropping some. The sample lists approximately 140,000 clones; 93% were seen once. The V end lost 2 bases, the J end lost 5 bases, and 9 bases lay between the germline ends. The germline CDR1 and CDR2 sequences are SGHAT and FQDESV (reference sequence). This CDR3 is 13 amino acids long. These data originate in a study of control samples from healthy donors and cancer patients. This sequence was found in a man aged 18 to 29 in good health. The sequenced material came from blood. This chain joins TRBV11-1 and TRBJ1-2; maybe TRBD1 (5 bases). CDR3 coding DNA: TGTGCCAGCAGCTTATCCGGGGGTTATGGCTACACCTTC. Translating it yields CASSLSGGYGYTF.